This TCR beta chain was documented in a study of T cells after yellow fever vaccination. About the research overall: Fractions of low cell number were prepared using SMART-Seq v4 Ultra Low Input.

A remark on this clonotype: Antigen unknown.

TCRdb used MiXCR to reprocess the 5' RACE reads, holding one entry per CDR3 protein. This table holds about 120,000 distinct CDR3 sequences, roughly 8.9% found once. Findings of the study overall: There was a possibility that FACS-sorted repertoires contained abundant clonotypes contaminating from the bulk population. The study found a weaker secondary response that peaked faster, day 5 versus 15.

This CDR3 has 19 amino acids. Unmatched junction bases numbered 15, after V lost 6 bases and J lost 2 bases. Germline V gene lookup returns CDR1 LNHDA and CDR2 SQIVND (reference sequence). This receptor was identified in a man aged 25 to 45 who received the YFV17D yellow fever vaccine. Specimen: CD8+ T cells sorted from PBMCs, collected 45 days after the yellow fever booster vaccination. The genes are TRBV19 and TRBJ2-1; TRBD2 matches at 11 bases. CDR3 protein: CASSIPLASGRRTYNEQFF. The DNA for the CDR3 is TGTGCCAGTAGCATTCCGCTGGCTAGCGGGAGGAGGACCTACAATGAGCAGTTCTTC.